This T cell receptor (beta chain) was captured by sequencing in a study of metastatic and nonmetastatic thyroid tumors. Patients were all untreated before their thyroid surgery. The CDR3 spans 15 residues. V shed 7 bases, J shed 2 bases, and the junction held 11 bases outside the gene matches. Germline V gene data show CDR1 as GTSNPN and CDR2 as SVGIG (reference sequence). This clone showed up many times. Via MiXCR, TCRdb re-called the PCR reads. Of more than 40,000 clones listed, around 17% were seen once; the top ten hold about 20%. The specimen sequenced was blood. The chain links TRBV30 to TRBJ2-7, with 10 bases aligning to TRBD2. This TCR was recovered from a female donor with papillary thyroid cancer or a benign thyroid nodule (not recorded which). Some clones in this sample may be carry-over from other donors' samples. As DNA, the CDR3 is TGTGCCTACCAACCGGGACTAGCGTTCACCTACGAGCAGTACTTC. This codes for CAYQPGLAFTYEQYF.